What follows is one TCR beta chain and its context. Its matching antigen is unknown. This record belongs to a study of T cell responses to AZD1222 COVID-19 vaccine. About the study: Whether given at about 4 or about 12 weeks, second doses were pooled. Overall study findings and caveats: Elevations in Spike-specific TCR breadth and depth followed administration of two AZD1222 doses.

Sequenced by immunoSEQ multiplex PCR; TCRdb stores in-frame clones only, minus some. The top ten clones hold roughly 15% of a sample with about 110,000 clones, around nine tenths of them seen once. The CDR3 covers 17 residues. J was trimmed by 5 bases and V by 5 bases; bases with no gene match: 13. Per the germline V gene, CDR1 is SGHTA and CDR2 is FQGNSA. This chain uses TRBV7-2 with TRBJ2-5; 11 bases are a match to TRBD2. The sequencing here drew on peripheral blood, taken on day 0 of AZD1222 vaccination. This TCR was sampled from an adult in good health. The CDR3 nucleotides read TGTGCCAGCAGCCACAGCTCTAGCGGGGGGTATGGGGAGACCCAGTACTTC. It encodes CASSHSSSGGYGETQYF.